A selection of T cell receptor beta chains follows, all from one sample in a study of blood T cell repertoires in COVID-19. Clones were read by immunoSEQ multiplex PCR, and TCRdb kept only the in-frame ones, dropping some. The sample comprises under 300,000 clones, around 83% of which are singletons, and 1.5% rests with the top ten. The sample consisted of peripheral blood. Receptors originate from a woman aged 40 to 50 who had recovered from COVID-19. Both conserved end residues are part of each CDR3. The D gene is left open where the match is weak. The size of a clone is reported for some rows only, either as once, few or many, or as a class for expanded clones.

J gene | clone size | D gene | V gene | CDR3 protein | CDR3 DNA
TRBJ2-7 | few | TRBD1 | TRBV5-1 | CASSVGQRSSYEQYF | TGCGCCAGCAGCGTGGGACAGCGAAGCTCCTACGAGCAGTACTTC
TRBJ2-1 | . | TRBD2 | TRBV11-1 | CASSPRGLAGGNEQFF | TGTGCCAGCAGCCCCCGGGGACTAGCGGGGGGGAATGAGCAGTTCTTC
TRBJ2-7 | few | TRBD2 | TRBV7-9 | CASRGSGGAYEQYF | TGTGCCAGCAGGGGTAGCGGGGGAGCCTACGAGCAGTACTTC
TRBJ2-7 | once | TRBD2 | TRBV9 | CASTGGNSYEQYF | TGTGCCAGCACCGGGGGGAACTCCTACGAGCAGTACTTC
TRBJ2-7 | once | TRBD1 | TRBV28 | CASETWDRGSYEQYF | TGTGCCAGCGAGACGTGGGACAGGGGCTCCTACGAGCAGTACTTC
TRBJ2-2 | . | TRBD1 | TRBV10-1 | CATEDRATGELFF | TGCGCCACCGAAGACAGGGCGACCGGGGAGCTGTTTTTT
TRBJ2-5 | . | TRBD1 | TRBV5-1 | CASSSGGSQETQYF | TGCGCCAGCAGCTCAGGGGGTTCTCAAGAGACCCAGTACTTC
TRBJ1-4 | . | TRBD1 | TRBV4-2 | CASSQDTGTGGEKLFF | TGTGCCAGCAGCCAAGATACAGGGACAGGGGGGGAAAAACTGTTTTTT
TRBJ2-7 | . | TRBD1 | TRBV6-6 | CASSQQGYEQYF | TGTGCCAGCAGTCAACAGGGGTACGAGCAGTACTTC
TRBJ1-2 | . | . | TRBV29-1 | CSVGQGHGYTF | TGCAGCGTTGGCCAGGGCCATGGCTACACCTTC
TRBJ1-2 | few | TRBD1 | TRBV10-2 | CASSDGQVYGYTF | TGCGCCAGCAGTGACGGACAGGTTTATGGCTACACCTTC
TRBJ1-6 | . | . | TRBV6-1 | CASSEWAVYNSPLHF | TGTGCCAGCAGTGAATGGGCAGTCTATAATTCACCCCTCCACTTT
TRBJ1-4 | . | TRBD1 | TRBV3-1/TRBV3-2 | CASSQGTGGVEKLFF | TGTGCCAGCAGCCAAGGGACAGGGGGCGTTGAAAAACTGTTTTTT
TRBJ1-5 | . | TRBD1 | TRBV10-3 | CAISVDRVVQPQHF | TGTGCCATCAGTGTAGACAGGGTGGTTCAGCCCCAGCATTTT
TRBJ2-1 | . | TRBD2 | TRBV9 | CASSATSGGGDEQFF | TGTGCCAGCAGCGCCACTAGCGGGGGAGGAGATGAGCAGTTCTTC
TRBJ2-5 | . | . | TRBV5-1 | CASQTEYQETQYF | TGCGCCAGCCAGACAGAATACCAAGAGACCCAGTACTTC
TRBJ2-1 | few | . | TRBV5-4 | CASSFGTPSSYNEQFF | TGTGCCAGCAGTTTTGGGACTCCTAGCTCCTACAATGAGCAGTTCTTC
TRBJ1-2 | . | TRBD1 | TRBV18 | CASSPGQGKRTGYTF | TGTGCCAGCTCACCCGGACAGGGAAAAAGGACTGGCTACACCTTC
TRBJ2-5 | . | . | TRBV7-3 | CASSLTPGVGETQYF | TGTGCCAGCAGCTTAACTCCCGGGGTGGGAGAGACCCAGTACTTC
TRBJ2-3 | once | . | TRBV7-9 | CASSLLLALGADTQYF | TGTGCCAGCAGCTTATTACTGGCCTTAGGGGCAGATACGCAGTATTTT
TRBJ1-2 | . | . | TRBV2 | CASREGANYGYTF | TGTGCCAGCAGGGAAGGAGCTAACTATGGCTACACCTTC
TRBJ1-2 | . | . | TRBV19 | CASSIGFGVHYGYTF | TGTGCCAGTAGTATCGGTTTCGGAGTTCACTATGGCTACACCTTC
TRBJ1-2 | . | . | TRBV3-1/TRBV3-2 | CASSQGNRAAYGYTF | TGTGCCAGCAGCCAAGGGAACAGGGCAGCGTATGGCTACACCTTC
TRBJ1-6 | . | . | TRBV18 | CASSPGRVGSPLHF | TGTGCCAGCTCACCGGGCAGGGTGGGTTCACCCCTCCACTTT
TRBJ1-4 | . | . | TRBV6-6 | CASSYLRTLNEKLFF | TGTGCCAGCAGTTACTTACGGACACTTAATGAAAAACTGTTTTTT
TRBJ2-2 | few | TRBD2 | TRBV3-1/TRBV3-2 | CASSPREGAGGELFF | TGTGCCAGCAGCCCCAGGGAGGGAGCGGGCGGGGAGCTGTTTTTT
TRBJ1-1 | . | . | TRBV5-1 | CASSLALGNTEAFF | TGCGCCAGCAGCTTGGCCCTAGGGAACACTGAAGCTTTCTTT
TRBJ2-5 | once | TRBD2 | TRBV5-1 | CASSFTAGQETQYF | TGCGCCAGCAGCTTTACAGCGGGGCAAGAGACCCAGTACTTC
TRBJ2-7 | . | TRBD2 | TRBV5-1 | CASSFAGGGYEQYF | TGCGCCAGCAGCTTCGCGGGAGGAGGCTACGAGCAGTACTTC
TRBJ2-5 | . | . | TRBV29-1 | CSVELRSVTQYF | TGCAGCGTTGAACTACGTTCTGTGACCCAGTACTTC
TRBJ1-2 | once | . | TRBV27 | CASSLLGGASYGYTF | TGTGCCAGCAGTTTATTAGGGGGAGCATCCTATGGCTACACCTTC
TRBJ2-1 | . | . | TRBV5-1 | CASSLDTYNEQFF | TGCGCCAGCAGCCTGGATACCTACAATGAGCAGTTCTTC
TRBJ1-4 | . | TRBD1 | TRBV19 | CASSIVGRGQGARKLFF | TGTGCCAGTAGTATCGTGGGACGGGGACAGGGGGCGCGAAAACTGTTTTTT
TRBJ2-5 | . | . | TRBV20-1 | CSAAQETQYF | TGCAGTGCCGCCCAGGAGACCCAGTACTTC
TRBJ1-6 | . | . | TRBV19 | CASSRMGSHLGRNSPLHF | TGTGCCAGTAGTAGAATGGGGAGCCACCTGGGTAGAAATTCACCCCTCCACTTT
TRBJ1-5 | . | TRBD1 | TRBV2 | CASRENRGPQHF | TGTGCCAGCAGGGAGAACAGGGGGCCCCAGCATTTT
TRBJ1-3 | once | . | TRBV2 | CASSESTGTGNTIYF | TGTGCCAGCAGTGAATCAACAGGGACTGGAAACACCATATATTTT
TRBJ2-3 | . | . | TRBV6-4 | CASSDSGDPTGTDTQYF | TGTGCCAGCAGTGACTCGGGAGATCCTACGGGCACAGATACGCAGTATTTT
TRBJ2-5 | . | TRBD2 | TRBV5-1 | CASSFGSGGAVETQYF | TGCGCCAGCAGCTTTGGTAGCGGGGGGGCCGTGGAGACCCAGTACTTC
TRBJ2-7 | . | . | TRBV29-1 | CSARVQVTYEQYF | TGCAGCGCGAGAGTACAGGTCACCTACGAGCAGTACTTC
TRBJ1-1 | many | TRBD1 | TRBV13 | CASSRRDEGAGTEAFF | TGTGCCAGCAGCCGAAGGGATGAGGGGGCGGGCACTGAAGCTTTCTTT
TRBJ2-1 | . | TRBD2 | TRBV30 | CAWSPGLPNNEQFF | TGTGCCTGGAGTCCGGGACTACCTAACAATGAGCAGTTCTTC